A single sample gave rise to the 6 T cell receptor beta chains below, sequenced in a study of blood T cell repertoires in COVID-19. Here immunoSEQ multiplex PCR was the method, and the copy in TCRdb shows in-frame clones only, minus some. The data hold roughly 200,000 clones, with more than 75% observed a single time. Material: PBMCs or T cells enriched from blood (not recorded which). The receptors come from a woman in her thirties who had recovered from COVID-19.

The rearrangement joins TRBV28 to TRBJ2-6; D call uncertain. The CDR3 extends over 18 amino acids. Germline-derived CDR1 and CDR2 are MDHEN and SYDVKM. Trimming took 3 bases from V and 1 from J, leaving 16 bases between them. The CDR3 is CASSFAATHGSGANVLTF. In DNA form, the CDR3 reads TGTGCCAGCAGTTTCGCGGCCACCCATGGTTCTGGGGCCAACGTCCTGACTTTC. Complete variable domain (other parts from reference TRBV28 and TRBJ2-6): DVKVTQSSRYLVKRTGEKVFLECVQDMDHENMFWYRQDPGLGLRLIYFSYDVKMKEKGDIPEGYSVSREKKERFSLILESASTNQTSMYLCASSFAATHGSGANVLTFGAGSRLTVL.

V usage is TRBV27 and J usage is TRBJ1-1; a weak D match, TRBD1 (5 bases). Germline V CDR1 and CDR2: MNHEY, SMNVEV (reference sequence). Trimming took 6 bases from V and 5 from J, leaving 13 bases between them. The CDR3 runs 13 residues. CDR3 region: CASRDTGKTEAFF. The DNA for the CDR3 is TGTGCCAGCAGGGATACAGGAAAGACTGAAGCTTTCTTT.

In DNA, the CDR3 is TGCGCCAGCAGCGCCCTGGGGGGAGCTGAAGCTTTCTTT. Translating it yields CASSALGGAEAFF. The chain combines TRBV5-1 with TRBJ1-1, with D possibly TRBD1 on 5 matching bases. The V and J ends lost 4 bases and 6 bases respectively, with 13 bases between them. This CDR3 region has 13 residues. Germline V lookup: CDR1 SGHRS, CDR2 YFSETQ.

The chain combines TRBV2 with TRBJ1-3; 8 nucleotides agree with TRBD1. The CDR3 extends over 16 amino acids. V was pared by 4 bases and J by 5 bases, with 10 bases of the junction left unmatched. The germline V gene encodes CDR1 SNHLY and CDR2 FYNNEI. CDR3 residues: CASSGGGQGTRNTIYF. CDR3 nucleotides: TGTGCCAGCAGTGGGGGTGGACAGGGTACGAGAAACACCATATATTTT.

The rearrangement uses TRBV15 and TRBJ2-7, with 7 nucleotides matching TRBD1. The CDR3 is 18 amino acids. V trimming: 1 base; J trimming: 0 bases; junction bases outside the gene matches: 12. Germline assignment: CDR1 LNHNV and CDR2 YYDKDF (reference sequence). This CDR3 is CATSRGRQGLLSSYEQYF. CDR3 nucleotide sequence: TGTGCCACCAGCAGAGGGAGACAGGGATTGTTAAGCTCCTACGAGCAGTACTTC.

The V call is TRBV27, the J call TRBJ1-5; 7 bases line up with TRBD1. The germline V gene has CDR1 MNHEY and CDR2 SMNVEV (reference sequence). The V gene end was trimmed by 5 bases and the J gene end by 4 bases; junction bases not matched to a gene: 5. This CDR3 spans 14 amino acids. CDR3 amino acids: CASSPGTVNQPQHF. The CDR3 DNA reads as TGTGCCAGCAGTCCAGGGACAGTAAATCAGCCCCAGCATTTT.